The TCR beta chain described here comes from a study of blood T cell repertoires in COVID-19. About the study: Samples taken during acute and convalescent COVID-19 were collected in the United States, Italy and Spain. The analysed material was cDNA or gDNA that came from T cells, B-cell-depleted T cells, or PBMCs.

Per the germline V gene, CDR1 is MNHEY and CDR2 is SMNVEV (reference sequence). This CDR3 region has 21 residues. The V gene end was trimmed by 0 bases and the J gene end by 1 base; junction bases not matched to a gene: 16. Method: immunoSEQ multiplex PCR; TCRdb's copy keeps in-frame clones and lacks some. The sample has 150,000 to 200,000 clones; 88% are singletons. The specimen was peripheral blood. The sequence came from a man in his sixties with acute or convalescent COVID-19. The chain combines TRBV27 with TRBJ2-2; 8 nucleotides line up with TRBD1. DNA for the CDR3: TGTGCCAGCAGTTTATCGAGCGTCTCCTACTTCGGGACAGGGAACACCGGGGAGCTGTTTTTT. This translates into CASSLSSVSYFGTGNTGELFF.